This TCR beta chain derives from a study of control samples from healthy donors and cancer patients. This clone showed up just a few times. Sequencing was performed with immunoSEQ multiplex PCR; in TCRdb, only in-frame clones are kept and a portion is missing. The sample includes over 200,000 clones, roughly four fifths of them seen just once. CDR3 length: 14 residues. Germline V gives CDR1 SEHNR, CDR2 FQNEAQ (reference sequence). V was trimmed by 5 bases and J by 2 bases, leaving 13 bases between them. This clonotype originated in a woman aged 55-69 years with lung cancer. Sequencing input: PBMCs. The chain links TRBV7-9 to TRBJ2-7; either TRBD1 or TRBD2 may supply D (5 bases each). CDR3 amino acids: CASSPQGRTYEQYF. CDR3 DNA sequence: TGTGCCAGCAGCCCCCAGGGACGAACCTACGAGCAGTACTTC. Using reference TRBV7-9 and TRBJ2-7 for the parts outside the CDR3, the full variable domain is DTGVSQNPRHKITKRGQNVTFRCDPISEHNRLYWYRQTLGQGPEFLTYFQNEAQLEKSRLLSDRFSAERPKGSFSTLEIQRTEQGDSAMYLCASSPQGRTYEQYFGPGTRLTVT.